This T cell receptor beta chain came from a study of blood T cells in healthy people across ages. Through a sample-barcoded 5' primer and a J-beta primer mix, a second PCR was run for about 6 to 11 cycles. Each cDNA molecule, via a template-switch adaptor with 12 random nucleotides, was tagged. Using its own MiXCR run on the 5' RACE reads, TCRdb lists one record per CDR3 protein. Of about a million distinct CDR3 sequences listed, roughly 51% are singletons. As to this clonotype: The antigen remains undetermined.

Study observations and caveats: Versus aged donors, long-lived donors had higher diversity and more naive CD4+ cells.

V gave up 7 bases and J gave up 8 bases, with 18 bases separating them. The CDR3 is made up of 14 amino acids. CDR1 is SGHRS, CDR2 YFSETQ, per germline. The J gene is TRBJ1-4, the V gene TRBV5-1; D not resolved. What was sequenced was blood. This TCR was sampled from a woman aged 55-69 years in good health. In nucleotides, the CDR3 is TGCGCCAGCGCCCCAGTTGGCCCACGGGAAAAACTGTTTTTT. This encodes CASAPVGPREKLFF.